This passage covers 21 T cell receptor beta chains from one sample sequenced in a study of CD8+ T cells in alopecia areata. Investigators isolated RNA and reverse transcribed it into cDNA to act as the sequencing template. Sequencing was performed with immunoSEQ multiplex PCR; in TCRdb, only in-frame clones are kept and a portion is missing. The sample includes some 110,000 clones, roughly 66% of them seen just once. Sequencing was done on a sample of CD4+ T cells sorted from blood. These receptor sequences come from a human donor in good health.

The rearrangement joins TRBV5-1 to TRBJ1-6; D not resolved. The CDR3 spans 18 residues. Trimming shortened V by 2 bases and J by 0 bases, and 15 bases separated the two germline ends. Per germline, CDR1 SGHRS and CDR2 YFSETQ. Written as DNA, the CDR3 is TGCGCCAGCAGCTTTACGGACCGACTGAGCTCCTATAATTCACCCCTCCACTTT. It encodes CASSFTDRLSSYNSPLHF. Combining the CDR3 with reference TRBV5-1 and TRBJ1-6 gives the whole variable domain KAGVTQTPRYLIKTRGQQVTLSCSPISGHRSVSWYQQTPGQGLQFLFEYFSETQRNKGNFPGRFSGRQFSNSRSEMNVSTLELGDSALYLCASSFTDRLSSYNSPLHFGNGTRLTVT.

This chain connects TRBV30 to TRBJ2-1; D not resolved. V was trimmed by 4 bases and J by 0 bases, leaving 7 bases between them. The CDR3 is made up of 13 amino acids. Germline V gene data show CDR1 as GTSNPN and CDR2 as SVGIG (reference sequence). The CDR3 loop is CAWTVLSYNEQFF. The CDR3 coding sequence is TGTGCCTGGACCGTTCTCTCCTACAATGAGCAGTTCTTC. The entire variable domain, with the rest obtained from reference TRBV30 and TRBJ2-1, is as follows: SQTIHQWPATLVQPVGSPLSLECTVEGTSNPNLYWYRQAAGRGLQLLFYSVGIGQISSEVPQNLSASRPQDRQFILSSKKLLLSDSGFYLCAWTVLSYNEQFFGPGTRLTVL.

The V gene is TRBV25-1, the J gene TRBJ1-1; D unresolved. CDR3 size: 15 residues. Trimming removed 0 bases at V and 0 bases at J, with 8 bases between. CDR1 is MGHDK, CDR2 SYGVNS, per germline. For the CDR3, the DNA is TGTGCCAGCAGTGAATACCCAGAGATGAACACTGAAGCTTTCTTT. Its protein product is CASSEYPEMNTEAFF.

This rearrangement joins TRBV20-1 to TRBJ2-4, with a possible D match to TRBD2 (6 bases). V lost 6 bases, J lost 9 bases, and 12 bases lay in between. CDR1 is DFQATT, CDR2 SNEGSKA, per germline (reference sequence). The length of the CDR3 is 11 residues. The CDR3 DNA is TGCAGTGCCCTCGGGACTTCCATTCAGTACTTC. Its translation: CSALGTSIQYF.

This chain joins TRBV6-5 and TRBJ1-2, with D uncertain. The germline V gene encodes CDR1 MNHEY and CDR2 SVGAGI. V lost 6 bases to trimming and J lost 1 base, with 15 bases between them. The CDR3 loop spans 15 amino acids. The CDR3 nucleotides read TGTGCCAGCAGCCCGTTTGGACGGGTTAACTATGGCTACACCTTC. Translating gives CASSPFGRVNYGYTF.

The chain is built from TRBV29-1 and TRBJ2-1; 8 bases fit TRBD2. Germline-derived CDR1 and CDR2 are SQVTM and ANQGSEA. V dropped 7 bases and J dropped 3; count of bases not matched to a gene: 5. The CDR3 loop spans 13 amino acids. CDR3 bases: TGCAGCGGGAGCGGGGGAGTCTACAATGAGCAGTTCTTC. It codes for CSGSGGVYNEQFF.

The chain uses TRBV6-6 and TRBJ1-6; 8 bases are a match to TRBD1. Unmatched junction bases numbered 10, after V lost 5 bases and J lost 10 bases. Germline V gene sequence: CDR1 MNHNY, CDR2 SVGAGI (reference sequence). There are 15 residues in the CDR3. The CDR3 sequence is CASSDPQGGSSPLHF. The CDR3 DNA is TGTGCCAGCAGTGACCCACAGGGGGGATCCTCACCCCTCCACTTT.

This chain joins TRBV30 and TRBJ1-1; TRBD1 is a possible D gene (6 bases). The germline CDR1 and CDR2 sequences are GTSNPN and SVGIG (reference sequence). Trimming took off 4 bases at V and 1 base at J, with 10 bases between the two ends. There are 13 residues in the CDR3. The CDR3 loop reads CAWTTGPNTEAFF. The CDR3 nucleotides read TGTGCCTGGACCACAGGGCCGAACACTGAAGCTTTCTTT.

V gene TRBV7-9 combines with J gene TRBJ2-1; D may correspond to TRBD1 or TRBD2 (5 bases each). CDR1 is SEHNR and CDR2 is FQNEAQ in the germline V gene (reference sequence). The germline V and J ends were trimmed by 5 bases and 9 bases, with 17 bases remaining between them. CDR3 length equals 14 residues. CDR3 in DNA: TGTGCCAGCAGCCTGGACACTCTTGGGGGTGAGCAGTTCTTC. It codes for CASSLDTLGGEQFF.

This sequence joins TRBV7-8 and TRBJ2-1, with D unclear. This CDR3 contains 12 residues. From germline, CDR1 is SGHVS and CDR2 FQNEAQ. Trimming left V 3 bases short and J 10 bases short, with 10 bases between. CDR3 nucleotide sequence: TGTGCCAGCAGCTTGATCAGTAAGGAGCAGTTCTTC. Translation: CASSLISKEQFF.

The chain recombines TRBV30 with TRBJ2-1, with D maybe TRBD2 (5 bases). The germline V gene has CDR1 GTSNPN and CDR2 SVGIG (reference sequence). Trimming took off 0 bases at V and 8 bases at J, with 11 bases between the two ends. The CDR3 extends over 13 amino acids. This CDR3 is CAWSVFPGDEQFF. CDR3 sequence (DNA): TGTGCCTGGAGTGTATTCCCCGGGGATGAGCAGTTCTTC.

The chain links TRBV9 to TRBJ1-6; 7 nucleotides align to TRBD1. This CDR3 has 15 amino acids. CDR1 and CDR2 from the germline V gene are SGDLS and YYNGEE. The trim removed 4 bases at V and 8 bases at J, leaving 9 bases unmatched. The CDR3 loop is CASSPYGQVDSPLHF. Here the CDR3 DNA reads TGTGCCAGCAGCCCCTACGGACAGGTGGATTCACCCCTCCACTTT.

The rearrangement uses TRBV4-1 and TRBJ1-2; the D is unclear. The germline V and J ends were trimmed by 1 base and 0 bases, with 9 bases remaining between them. The CDR3 has 15 amino acids. CDR1 is MGHRA and CDR2 is YSYEKL in the germline V gene. CDR3 in amino acids: CASSQVGRSNYGYTF. DNA of the CDR3: TGCGCCAGCAGCCAAGTAGGGAGGTCTAACTATGGCTACACCTTC.

The gene calls are TRBV25-1 and TRBJ1-2, with D maybe TRBD1 (5 bases). Between the trimmed V and J ends, which lost 1 base and 4 bases, there was a span of 10 bases. CDR3 length: 14 residues. CDR1 is MGHDK and CDR2 is SYGVNS in the germline V gene. CDR3 region: CASSEFSGTYGYTF. CDR3 DNA sequence: TGTGCCAGCAGTGAATTTTCGGGGACCTATGGCTACACCTTC.

The V and J genes are TRBV27 and TRBJ1-2; the D gene is possibly TRBD1 (5 bases). The CDR3 totals 13 residues. Trimming removed 5 bases at V and 8 bases at J, with 15 bases between. Germline CDR1 is MNHEY and CDR2 is SMNVEV (reference sequence). The CDR3 coding sequence is TGTGCCAGCAGTGGGGTTGGGGGTGGCGGCTACACCTTC. Amino acid sequence: CASSGVGGGGYTF.

The CDR3: CASSLARANYGYTF. DNA for the CDR3: TGTGCCAGCAGCTTAGCCCGGGCGAACTATGGCTACACCTTC. The chain recombines TRBV7-2 with TRBJ1-2; the D is unclear. The germline gives CDR1 SGHTA, CDR2 FQGNSA. Trimming removed 0 bases from V and 2 bases from J, with 7 bases in between. This CDR3 comprises 14 residues.

This sequence joins TRBV29-1 and TRBJ1-1; 8 bases are a match to TRBD1. This CDR3 contains 12 residues. Germline loops: CDR1 SQVTM, CDR2 ANQGSEA. With V trimmed by 6 bases and J by 6 bases, 6 bases remained unmatched. Here the CDR3 DNA reads TGCAGCGTCGACGGACAGGGTTCTGAAGCTTTCTTT. Translated: CSVDGQGSEAFF.

This sequence joins TRBV29-1 and TRBJ1-1, with TRBD1 as a possible D gene (5 bases). Looked up from germline, CDR1 is SQVTM and CDR2 is ANQGSEA. The CDR3 loop spans 15 amino acids. The germline V and J ends were trimmed by 3 bases and 6 bases, with 20 bases remaining between them. The CDR3 sequence: CSVEGVADWVSEAFF. The CDR3 nucleotides read TGCAGCGTTGAGGGGGTGGCGGACTGGGTTTCTGAAGCTTTCTTT.

This clone showed up just a few times. The chain is built from TRBV29-1 and TRBJ2-3; tentatively, D is TRBD1 (5 bases). Germline V lookup: CDR1 SQVTM, CDR2 ANQGSEA. CDR3 length: 12 amino acids. V lost 7 bases and J lost 1, with 9 bases in between. For the CDR3, the DNA is TGCAGCGGATTAGGGGGCACAGATACGCAGTATTTT. This sequence encodes CSGLGGTDTQYF.

A few counts support this clone. At one end, the junction sequence differs from germline, possibly due to a read error. The chain carries TRBV14 and TRBJ1-2; D unresolved. CDR1 is SGHDN, CDR2 FVKESK, per germline. This CDR3 spans 15 amino acids. For the CDR3, the DNA is TGTGCCAGCAGCCAATGGCCGACATCTAATTATGGCTACACCTTC. Translation gives CASSQWPTSNYGYTF.

This clone was found a few times. The chain uses TRBV23-1 and TRBJ2-3; D unresolved. TRBV23-1 is noted as an ORF with a role that remains uncertain. This CDR3 region has 16 residues. V was trimmed by 4 bases and J by 0 bases, leaving 14 bases between them. The CDR3 region is CASSRANISSTDTQYF. CDR3 sequence (DNA): TGCGCCAGCAGTCGGGCCAACATATCGAGCACAGATACGCAGTATTTT.